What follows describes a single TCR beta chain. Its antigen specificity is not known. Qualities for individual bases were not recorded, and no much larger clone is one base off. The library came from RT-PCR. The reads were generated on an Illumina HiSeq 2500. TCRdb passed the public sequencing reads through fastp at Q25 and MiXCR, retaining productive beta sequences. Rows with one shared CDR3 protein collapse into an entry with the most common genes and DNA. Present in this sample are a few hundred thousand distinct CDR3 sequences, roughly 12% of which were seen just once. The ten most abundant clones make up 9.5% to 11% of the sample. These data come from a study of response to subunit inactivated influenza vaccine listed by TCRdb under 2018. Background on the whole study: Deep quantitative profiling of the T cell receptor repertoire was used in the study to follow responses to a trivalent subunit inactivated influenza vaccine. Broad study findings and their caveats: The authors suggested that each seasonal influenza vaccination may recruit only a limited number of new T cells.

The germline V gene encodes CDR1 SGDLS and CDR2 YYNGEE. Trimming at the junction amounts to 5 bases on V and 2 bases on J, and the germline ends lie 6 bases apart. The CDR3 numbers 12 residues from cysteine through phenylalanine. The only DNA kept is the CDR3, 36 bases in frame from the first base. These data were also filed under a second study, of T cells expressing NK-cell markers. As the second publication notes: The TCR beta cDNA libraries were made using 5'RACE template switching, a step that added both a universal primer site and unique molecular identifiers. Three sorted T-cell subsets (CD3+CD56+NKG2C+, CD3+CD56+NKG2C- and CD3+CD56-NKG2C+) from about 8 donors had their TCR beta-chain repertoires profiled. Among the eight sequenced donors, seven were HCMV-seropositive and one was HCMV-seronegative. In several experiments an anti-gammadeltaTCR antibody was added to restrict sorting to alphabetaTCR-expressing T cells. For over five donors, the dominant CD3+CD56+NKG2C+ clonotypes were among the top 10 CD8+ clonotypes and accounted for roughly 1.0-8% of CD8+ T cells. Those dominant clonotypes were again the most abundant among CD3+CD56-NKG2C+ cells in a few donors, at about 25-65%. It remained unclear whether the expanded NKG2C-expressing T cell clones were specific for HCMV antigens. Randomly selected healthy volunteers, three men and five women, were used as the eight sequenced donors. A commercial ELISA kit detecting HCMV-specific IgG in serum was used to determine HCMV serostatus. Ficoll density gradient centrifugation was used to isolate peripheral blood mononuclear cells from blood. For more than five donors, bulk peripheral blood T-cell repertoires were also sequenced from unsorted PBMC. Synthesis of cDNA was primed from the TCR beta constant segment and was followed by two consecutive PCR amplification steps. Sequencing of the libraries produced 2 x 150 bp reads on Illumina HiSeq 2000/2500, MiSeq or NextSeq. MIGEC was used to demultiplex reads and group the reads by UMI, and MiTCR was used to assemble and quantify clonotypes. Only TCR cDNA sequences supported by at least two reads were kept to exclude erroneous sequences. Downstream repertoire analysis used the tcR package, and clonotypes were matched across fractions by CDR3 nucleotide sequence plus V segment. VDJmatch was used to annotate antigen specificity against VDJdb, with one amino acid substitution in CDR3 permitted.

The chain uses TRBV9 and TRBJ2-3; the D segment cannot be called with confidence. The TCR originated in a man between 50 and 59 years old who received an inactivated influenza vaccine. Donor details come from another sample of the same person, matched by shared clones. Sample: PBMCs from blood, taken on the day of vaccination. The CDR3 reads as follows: CASSRFTDTQYF. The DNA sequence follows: TGTGCCAGCAGTAGATTCACAGATACGCAGTATTTT. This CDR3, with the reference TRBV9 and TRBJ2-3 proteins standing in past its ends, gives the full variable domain DSGVTQTPKHLITATGQRVTLRCSPRSGDLSVYWYQQSLDQGLQFLIQYYNGEERAKGNILERFSAQQFPDLHSELNLSSLELGDSALYFCASSRFTDTQYFGPGTRLTVL.